These T cell receptor beta chains were read from a single sample in a study of CD8+CD57+ T cells in acquired aplastic anemia. TCRdb ran MiXCR on the reads and lists one entry per CDR3 protein. The profile shows about 190,000 distinct CDR3 sequences, around 50% of them singletons. Sequences were obtained from sorted CD4+, CD8+, or CD8+CD57+ T cells (not recorded which) from PBMCs. Receptors originate from a human donor in good health, serving as a control. Both conserved end residues are part of each CDR3. A D gene is named only where the DNA matches it firmly. Rows give clone size only sometimes, using once, few, many, or a class for an expanded clone.

>TRBJ1-3|TRBV19|-|-
CASSIGAGSSGNTIYF
TGTGCCAGTAGTATAGGGGCGGGGAGCTCTGGAAACACCATATATTTT
>TRBJ2-1|TRBV10-3|many|TRBD1
CAITGQGLNEQFF
TGTGCCATCACGGGACAGGGGTTGAATGAGCAGTTCTTC
>TRBJ1-2|TRBV20-1|-|-
CSAIPGLAGGHGYTF
TGCAGTGCTATCCCAGGACTAGCGGGGGGGCATGGCTACACCTTC
>TRBJ2-6|TRBV11-2|-|-
CASSLQTGSGANVLTF
TGTGCCAGCAGCCTCCAGACAGGCTCTGGGGCCAACGTCCTGACTTTC
>TRBJ2-6|TRBV10-3|-|TRBD1
CASSGPHPGQGANVLTF
TGTGCCAGCAGTGGCCCTCATCCGGGACAGGGGGCCAACGTCCTGACTTTC
>TRBJ2-1|TRBV19|-|TRBD1
CASSGDRVGDNEQFF
TGTGCCAGCAGTGGGGACAGGGTAGGGGACAATGAGCAGTTCTTC
>TRBJ2-5|TRBV2|-|-
CASSESSNLETQYF
TGTGCCAGCAGTGAGTCCTCAAACCTGGAGACCCAGTACTTC
>TRBJ1-6|TRBV7-2|-|-
CASSSISGSPLHF
TGTGCCAGCAGCTCGATTAGCGGATCACCCCTCCACTTT
>TRBJ2-5|TRBV7-9|-|TRBD2
CAGRPPGLAVQETQYF
TGTGCCGGCCGGCCACCGGGACTAGCGGTTCAAGAGACCCAGTACTTC
>TRBJ1-5|TRBV4-2|-|TRBD1
CASSPGTEVNQPQHF
TGTGCCAGCAGCCCCGGGACAGAAGTCAATCAGCCCCAGCATTTT
>TRBJ1-5|TRBV28|many|-
CASNLGQGSQPQHF
TGTGCCAGCAACTTGGGGCAGGGCTCGCAGCCCCAGCATTTT
>TRBJ2-5|TRBV7-2|-|-
CASSEMGWGTEETQYF
TGTGCCAGCAGCGAAATGGGTTGGGGCACTGAAGAGACCCAGTACTTC
>TRBJ1-2|TRBV5-6|-|-
CASSRGLAGVHGYTF
TGTGCCAGCAGCCGCGGACTAGCGGGGGTTCATGGCTACACCTTC
>TRBJ1-2|TRBV10-3|many|-
CAISESDLESYGYTF
TGTGCCATCAGTGAGTCGGACCTGGAAAGCTATGGCTACACCTTC
>TRBJ2-3|TRBV20-1|-|TRBD2
CSAKRGGGTDTQYF
TGCAGTGCCAAGCGGGGGGGAGGCACAGATACGCAGTATTTT
>TRBJ2-5|TRBV20-1|many|-
CSARDLTPRDFQETQYF
TGCAGTGCTAGAGATTTAACGCCCCGGGACTTCCAAGAGACCCAGTACTTC
>TRBJ1-6|TRBV10-3|many|-
CAISASSSYNSPLHF
TGTGCCATCAGTGCGTCAAGCTCCTATAATTCACCCCTCCACTTT
>TRBJ1-1|TRBV18|many|-
CASSPRTDEAFF
TGTGCCAGCTCACCGAGGACAGATGAAGCTTTCTTT
>TRBJ2-3|TRBV20-1|-|-
CSVQYYTQYF
TGCAGTGTCCAATATTATACGCAGTATTTT
>TRBJ1-2|TRBV19|-|-
CASSPRGGVDYGYTF
TGTGCCAGTAGTCCCCGGGGGGGGGTCGACTATGGCTACACCTTC
>TRBJ2-3|TRBV6-5|once|TRBD2
CASSEAGGADTQYF
TGTGCCAGCAGTGAAGCGGGGGGGGCAGATACGCAGTATTTT
>TRBJ1-2|TRBV7-9|many|-
CASSPGWNYGYTF
TGTGCCAGCAGCCCAGGGTGGAACTATGGCTACACCTTC